A selection of T cell receptor beta chains follows, all from one sample in a study of T cell repertoires in cytomegalovirus infection. No antigen has been assigned to these receptors. From the reads, TCRdb called clonotypes with MiXCR, one entry per CDR3 protein. In the table there are 700,000 to 950,000 distinct CDR3 sequences, 30% to 35% of which are singletons. The sample consisted of cultured CD8+ T cells from PBMCs, taken from culture after CMV antigen stimulation. Receptor source: a human donor in good health (CMV status not recorded). Some clones in this sample may be carry-over from other donors' samples. Both conserved end residues are part of each CDR3. Each record gives: clone size, V gene, J gene, D gene, CDR3 DNA, CDR3 protein. A D gene is named only where the DNA matches it firmly. Some rows mark clone size as missing; the rest say once, few, many or name a class of expanded clone.

>once|TRBV6-2/TRBV6-3|TRBJ2-3|TRBD2
TGTGCCAGCGCAGTCCCTAGCGGGGCTAGCACAGATACGCAGTATTTT
CASAVPSGASTDTQYF
>few|TRBV2|TRBJ2-6|-
TGTGCCAGCTGTGCAGGAGGGGGCTCTGGGGCCAACGTCCTGACTTTC
CASCAGGGSGANVLTF
>-|TRBV20-1|TRBJ1-1|TRBD1
TGCAGTGCTAGAGATCTACAGGGGGCTTGGACTGAAGCTTTCTTT
CSARDLQGAWTEAFF
>-|TRBV6-5|TRBJ1-2|TRBD1
TGTGCCAGCAGTTACGGGGCAGGGGGGGACTATGGCTACACCTTC
CASSYGAGGDYGYTF
>-|TRBV29-1|TRBJ1-3|-
TGCAGCGTTGGCAGCGGGGGAAACACCATATATTTT
CSVGSGGNTIYF
>few|TRBV28|TRBJ2-5|-
TGTGCCAGCACCCTCGACATAACTCAAGAGACCCAGTACTTC
CASTLDITQETQYF
>few|TRBV7-8|TRBJ2-1|-
TGTGCCAGCAGCTTACGACTTCTTTCCGACAATGAGCAGTTCTTC
CASSLRLLSDNEQFF
>few|TRBV6-1|TRBJ1-2|-
TGTGCCAGCAGTTTAGCCCTGTCCGACCTTTTGATCGGCTACACCTTC
CASSLALSDLLIGYTF
>many|TRBV7-6|TRBJ2-6|-
TGTGCCAGCAGCTTTTTTGAGTTAGGGTCCGCCACTTTCTCTGGGGCCAACGTCCTGACTTTC
CASSFFELGSATFSGANVLTF
>-|TRBV11-2|TRBJ2-5|-
TGTGCCAGCAGCCAGAGAGGGTCTTTTCAAGAGACCCAGTACTTC
CASSQRGSFQETQYF
>-|TRBV7-3|TRBJ2-1|-
TGTGCCAGCAACCATTTAGTATCGGGGGATTACAATGAGCAGTTCTTC
CASNHLVSGDYNEQFF
>few|TRBV7-6|TRBJ1-2|-
TGTGCCAGCAGCCTCGGTCCAGGGACTAACTATGGCTACACCTTC
CASSLGPGTNYGYTF
>-|TRBV9|TRBJ1-2|-
TGTGCCAGCAGCGAGCGGCCAATAGGCTACACCTTC
CASSERPIGYTF
>-|TRBV12-3/TRBV12-4|TRBJ2-7|TRBD2
TGTGCCAGCACTCCAGGCGGGGGGACCTACGAGCAGTACTTC
CASTPGGGTYEQYF
>-|TRBV19|TRBJ1-1|-
TGTGCCAGTATAAAATCGAACACTGAAGCTTTCTTT
CASIKSNTEAFF
>-|TRBV4-1|TRBJ1-2|-
TGCGCCAGCAGCCAAGAAACCTTTGGACAGCCTAACTATGGCTACACCTTC
CASSQETFGQPNYGYTF
>few|TRBV27|TRBJ2-5|-
TGTGCCAGCAGTTTAGGACCGAACGCAGAGACCCAGTACTTC
CASSLGPNAETQYF
>many|TRBV7-2|TRBJ1-2|TRBD1
TGTGCCAGCAGCCCTCTCGGTCGGACAGGGGATTTCTATGGCTACACCTTC
CASSPLGRTGDFYGYTF
>-|TRBV19|TRBJ1-2|-
TGTGCCAGTATCTCACGGAATGGCTACACCTTC
CASISRNGYTF
>-|TRBV7-2|TRBJ2-5|TRBD2
TGTGCCAGCAGGGGGGGGGGGGGGGTTAGTGTCCGGGAGACCCAGTACTTC
CASRGGGGVSVRETQYF
>few|TRBV11-2|TRBJ1-1|-
TGTGCCAGCAGCTTATGGCAGAGGGTAAAGAACACTGAAGCTTTCTTT
CASSLWQRVKNTEAFF
>-|TRBV20-1|TRBJ1-5|-
TGCAGTGCTGGGGGGGGTGGTTGGGAGCGCAATCAGCCCCAGCATTTT
CSAGGGGWERNQPQHF
>few|TRBV6-6|TRBJ2-7|TRBD1
TGTGCCAGCAGTTACTCTTGGGGAGCGACAGGGGAGCAGTACTTC
CASSYSWGATGEQYF
>-|TRBV4-1|TRBJ2-1|-
TGCGCCAGCAGCCAAGATTACGAAGGGGTTTACAATGAGCAGTTCTTC
CASSQDYEGVYNEQFF
>few|TRBV4-1|TRBJ1-5|-
TGCGCCAGCAGCCCTTGGGGTAGCGATCAGCCCCAGCATTTT
CASSPWGSDQPQHF
>-|TRBV7-6|TRBJ1-2|-
TGTGCCAGCAGCTTAGGCCCAGGGTTGGAGGGCTACACCTTC
CASSLGPGLEGYTF
>few|TRBV27|TRBJ1-6|TRBD1
TGTGCCAGCAGTCCCGGGACAGGGTTGGTTTCACCCCTCCACTTT
CASSPGTGLVSPLHF
>-|TRBV5-1|TRBJ2-6|TRBD2
TGCGCCAGCAGCTCGCCAGTTCTCCCTAGCGGGGGTTATAGCTCTGGGGCCAACGTCCTGACTTTC
CASSSPVLPSGGYSSGANVLTF
>many|TRBV7-8|TRBJ1-1|-
TGTGCCAGCAGCTTACGGTCCACGAACACTGAAGCTTTCTTT
CASSLRSTNTEAFF
>-|TRBV4-1|TRBJ2-1|-
TGCGCCAGCAGCCATGATAATTACAATGAGCAGTTCTTC
CASSHDNYNEQFF
>few|TRBV6-1|TRBJ1-2|-
TGTGCCAGCAGTGATTGGGGCTACACCTTC
CASSDWGYTF
>-|TRBV27|TRBJ2-3|-
TGTGCCAGCAGTTTATTATTCGGCCACACAGATACGCAGTATTTT
CASSLLFGHTDTQYF
>few|TRBV4-1|TRBJ2-1|-
TGCGCCAGCAGCCCCCGCCGAGGGGGGGGCCGTCTCAATGAGCAGTTCTTC
CASSPRRGGGRLNEQFF
>-|TRBV9|TRBJ2-3|-
TGTGCCAGCAGCGTAGAGAGGGGTAGTTTCACAGATACGCAGTATTTT
CASSVERGSFTDTQYF
>few|TRBV6-6|TRBJ1-2|TRBD1
TGTGCCAGCAGTTACTCGATCCAGGGGGCGGCTGATGGCTACACCTTC
CASSYSIQGAADGYTF
>-|TRBV12-3/TRBV12-4|TRBJ2-2|TRBD1
TGTGCCAGCAGTGACAGGGGAGGAACCTGGGAGCTGTTTTTT
CASSDRGGTWELFF
>few|TRBV7-9|TRBJ1-2|-
TGTGCCAGCAGCCTAATTAGCGGGACCACCTATGGCTACACCTTC
CASSLISGTTYGYTF
>-|TRBV2|TRBJ1-6|-
TGTGCCAGCAGTGAAAGAGAGTTTAGAACAGGATCTAATTCACCCCTCCACTTT
CASSEREFRTGSNSPLHF
>-|TRBV12-3/TRBV12-4|TRBJ2-7|-
TGTGCCAGCAGTTTAGGGCTCTGGGCCTACGAGCAGTACTTC
CASSLGLWAYEQYF
>few|TRBV7-9|TRBJ1-2|-
TGTGCCAGCACCTGGACACTGAACTATGGCTACACCTTC
CASTWTLNYGYTF
>few|TRBV27|TRBJ1-5|-
TGTGCCAGCAGTTTTAGGGAAAATCAGCCCCAGCATTTT
CASSFRENQPQHF
>-|TRBV6-6|TRBJ2-7|-
TGTGCCAGCAGTTACAGGTCCCTCGATTACGCTGGGGACGAGCAGTACTTC
CASSYRSLDYAGDEQYF
>-|TRBV24-1|TRBJ2-3|-
TGTGCCACCAGTGATTTTGGAGGGACAGATACGCAGTATTTT
CATSDFGGTDTQYF
>-|TRBV12-3/TRBV12-4|TRBJ2-5|-
TGTGCCAGCAGTTTAGCGGGCCTACAGGGGAGGGAGACCCAGTACTTC
CASSLAGLQGRETQYF
>-|TRBV11-1|TRBJ1-2|-
TGTGCCAGCAGCTTATGGCCTGCGGACGGCTACACCTTC
CASSLWPADGYTF
>many|TRBV7-9|TRBJ2-3|-
TGTGCCAGCAGCACCATTGGAGGGGGTAGCACAGATACGCAGTATTTT
CASSTIGGGSTDTQYF
>-|TRBV5-4|TRBJ1-5|TRBD1
TGTGCCAGCAGCTTGGAAGGAGGGGGCCTCGACCAGCCCCAGCATTTT
CASSLEGGGLDQPQHF
>-|TRBV5-5|TRBJ1-5|-
TGTGCCAGCAGCTTGGCAGGCGCAGGGTCTGGCAATCAGCCCCAGCATTTT
CASSLAGAGSGNQPQHF
>many|TRBV7-6|TRBJ2-1|-
TGTGCCAGCAGCAAGGGTTCGGGCGGGGCGAGCTCCTACAATGAGCAGTTCTTC
CASSKGSGGASSYNEQFF
>-|TRBV4-1|TRBJ1-1|-
TGCGCCAGCCAGGGGCTTGGGGGCACTGAAGCTTTCTTT
CASQGLGGTEAFF